These T cell receptor beta chains were read from a single sample in a study of shared clonotypes between healthy human individuals. Using immunoSEQ multiplex PCR, the repertoire was profiled, and TCRdb retains in-frame clones only, with some absent. The profile shows about 2 million clones, around 95% of them singletons. The sample taken for sequencing was naive CD4+ T cells sorted from blood. These receptors all come from a man aged 18 to 30 in good health. Both conserved end residues are part of each CDR3. Each record gives: J gene, clone size, V gene, D gene, CDR3 length, CDR3 protein, CDR3 DNA. The D gene is left open where the match is weak. Only part of the rows carry a size: once, few, many, or a class if the clone is expanded.

>TRBJ2-7|NA|TRBV10-3|NA|13
CAITRGQGSEQYF
TGTGCCATCACCCGAGGGCAAGGTAGCGAGCAGTACTTC
>TRBJ2-1|NA|TRBV7-9|NA|10
CASSNNEQFF
TGTGCCAGCAGCAACAATGAGCAGTTCTTC
>TRBJ2-3|NA|TRBV10-3|NA|16
CAIREGGLKLTDTQYF
TGTGCCATCAGGGAGGGGGGGTTAAAACTTACAGATACGCAGTATTTT
>TRBJ2-7|NA|TRBV5-6|NA|13
CASSPATGYEQYF
TGTGCCAGCAGCCCGGCCACAGGCTACGAGCAGTACTTC
>TRBJ2-5|NA|TRBV11-2|TRBD2|15
CASSLDSLAGETQYF
TGTGCCAGCAGCTTAGACTCGCTAGCGGGGGAGACCCAGTACTTC
>TRBJ1-2|NA|TRBV6-1|NA|14
CASSERGQSRGYTF
TGTGCCAGCAGTGAACGGGGACAAAGTAGGGGCTACACCTTC
>TRBJ1-2|NA|TRBV6-1|NA|15
CASSEGGGLGYGYTF
TGTGCCAGCAGTGAAGGGGGGGGACTCGGCTATGGCTACACCTTC
>TRBJ2-7|NA|TRBV5-8|NA|14
CASSLWGDPYEQYF
TGTGCCAGCAGCTTATGGGGGGACCCTTACGAGCAGTACTTC
>TRBJ2-5|NA|TRBV7-9|TRBD2|15
CATNSGSQVGETQYF
TGTGCCACCAACAGCGGGAGCCAGGTTGGGGAGACCCAGTACTTC
>TRBJ2-1|NA|TRBV6-1|NA|15
CASSGKTRTVDEQFF
TGTGCCAGCAGTGGCAAAACCAGGACAGTAGATGAGCAGTTCTTC
>TRBJ2-5|NA|TRBV13|NA|18
CASSLAPRGSGHQETQYF
TGTGCCAGCAGCTTAGCCCCCAGGGGATCGGGTCACCAAGAGACCCAGTACTTC
>TRBJ2-2|NA|TRBV10-2|NA|14
CASSESRNTGELFF
TGCGCCAGCAGTGAGTCGAGGAACACCGGGGAGCTGTTTTTT
>TRBJ1-4|NA|TRBV28|NA|15
CASIQTTQSNEKLFF
TGTGCCAGCATTCAAACCACCCAGTCTAATGAAAAACTGTTTTTT
>TRBJ2-7|NA|TRBV10-2|NA|12
CASSESTGEQYF
TGCGCCAGCAGTGAGTCGACGGGCGAGCAGTACTTC
>TRBJ2-7|NA|TRBV2|NA|11
CASSVAYEQYF
TGTGCCAGCAGCGTCGCCTACGAGCAGTACTTC
>TRBJ2-3|NA|TRBV10-3|TRBD1|15
CATNHNQGAGDTQYF
TGTGCCACCAATCATAACCAGGGGGCGGGGGATACGCAGTATTTT
>TRBJ2-7|NA|TRBV18|TRBD2|17
CASSAGLAGGISYEQYF
TGTGCCAGCTCCGCGGGACTAGCGGGAGGGATCTCCTACGAGCAGTACTTC
>TRBJ2-1|NA|TRBV11-2|NA|14
CASRGPSTYNEQFF
TGTGCCAGCAGGGGGCCCTCCACCTACAATGAGCAGTTCTTC
>TRBJ2-7|NA|TRBV6-5|TRBD2|14
CASTRTSGVYEQYF
TGTGCCAGCACCAGGACTAGCGGGGTCTACGAGCAGTACTTC
>TRBJ2-5|NA|TRBV2|TRBD1|14
CASRGTGRTGTQYF
TGTGCCAGCAGAGGGACAGGGAGGACAGGGACCCAGTACTTC
>TRBJ2-4|NA|TRBV6-1|NA|15
CASSEAGPGKGIQYF
TGTGCCAGCAGTGAAGCGGGGCCAGGGAAGGGCATTCAGTACTTC
>TRBJ1-3|once|TRBV6-1|NA|14
CASSEANAGNTIYF
TGTGCCAGCAGTGAAGCGAATGCTGGAAACACCATATATTTT